This T cell receptor beta chain was identified during a study of cytomegalovirus exposure and HLA in healthy donors (dated by TCRdb to the late 2010s). As for the study more broadly: An earlier analysis of approximately 640 of the donors reported approximately 270 Gb of sequence data and roughly 110 million unique TCR beta sequences from about 200 million T cells. An early release that covered roughly 600 HLA-typed donors contained approximately 300 gigabases of sequencing data and tens of millions of unique TCR sequences. Among the roughly 410 genotyped donors, around 81% belonged to the genetic ancestry cluster associated with self-reported Caucasian donors. The study aimed to test whether cataloging public T cell receptors could reveal signatures of past pathogen exposure. The study profiled the T cell repertoires of about 640 subjects by immunosequencing and related them to cytomegalovirus serostatus. Along with the roughly 670-subject first cohort, a separate validation cohort of 120 different subjects was used. High-throughput TCR immunosequencing, statistical association of individual TCRs with disease status, and machine learning were combined to predict cytomegalovirus infection status. A later analysis re-examined previously published TCR beta repertoires from just over 650 donors and added high-resolution HLA genotyping to investigate patterns of TCR occurrence. The later analysis used no new phenotypic data to find candidate immune exposures, relying instead on TCR beta sequences and their occurrence across donors. To decide whether each TCR beta V gene segment behaved as functional or pseudogenic, an earlier analysis of fewer than 750 of the donors relied on high-throughput TCR beta sequencing. Donor age, sex, ethnicity and CMV serostatus were collected together with the repertoire data. In a later genetic analysis, genome-wide SNP genotypes for 398 of the 666 donors were used, and that subset was treated as a discovery cohort. All discovery cohort repertoires had been generated on a single sequencing platform. HLA typing covered class I and class II loci at four-digit resolution. The number of typed donors differed by locus: 629-630 for A, B, C, DRB1 and DQB1; 522 for DQA1; approximately 600 for DPA1; and 450 to 480 for DPB1. Four or five DR-DQ haplotypes were treated as single units for association and clustering because of strong linkage in the cohort. Among several hundred genotyped donors of the cohort, an average of roughly 230,000 unique TCR beta nucleotide sequences was sequenced per donor, of which about 19% were non-productive.

According to the germline V gene, CDR1 reads MDHEN and CDR2 reads SYDVKM. The CDR3 covers 15 residues, taking in both the cysteine and the phenylalanine. Just the 45-base CDR3 DNA is kept, in frame starting at base 1. The junction carries 16 bases between V and J, which are trimmed by 5 bases and 6 bases respectively. Study-level results and caveats: Some IMGT-functional V segments, including TRBV6-2 and TRBV6-3, could not be told apart with the 87-base-pair reads, so those segments were excluded. In a later analysis, the rate of TCR association differed among HLA loci, with DRB1 alleles having the most associated TCRs and HLA-C alleles having the fewest. In an earlier analysis of around 600 of the donors, most TCR beta V segments appeared in productive rearrangements about 87% or about 30% of the time, broadly matching IMGT annotations. The only immune exposure information available for the cohort was CMV serostatus. A cluster of highly shared sequence variants was judged likely to be a technical artifact of the sequencing pipeline. Correlated functional status among segregating V segments might be attributable to linkage disequilibrium, but an unknown experimental factor could not be ruled out. V-gene and J-gene trimming of TCR beta chains was associated with a missense DCLRE1C variant in a later genetic analysis, and the association was replicated in an independent cohort. Most TCR sequences were observed very rarely across donors, whereas some public TCRs were present in many individuals. In vitro tests confirmed that a few of the cytomegalovirus-associated TCR beta chains recognize cytomegalovirus antigens. Compared with the approximately 600-donor mean, donors in an Asian-associated ancestry cluster had fewer N-insertions in productive TCRs, according to a later genetic analysis. This cohort had only TCR beta chains sequenced, and the lack of alpha or paired-chain data limited which features could be detected. It was suggested by the authors that the approach could potentially be generalized to other disease states and immunological phenotypes. Sequencing depth was assumed to be roughly uniform across donors in the presence/absence analyses, though that assumption may not hold. The classifier was reported to diagnose cytomegalovirus status with high specificity and sensitivity in both the original and validation cohorts. A later analysis found that HLA-associated TCR beta chains were more clonally expanded and had lower generation probabilities than equally common non-associated chains. A total of some 180 TCR beta chains were listed by the study as associated with cytomegalovirus. When HLA alleles, especially DR and DQ, strongly co-occurred, TCR associations were difficult to assign to individual alleles. HLA typing was unavailable for some donors at each locus, so association tests used only the typed subset. According to a later analysis, parvovirus B19, influenza, CMV and Epstein-Barr virus appeared linked to several top co-occurrence clusters. A further reported finding was that TCR beta sequences accurately predicted the HLA-A and HLA-B alleles for most subjects in the first cohort. According to a later analysis, most CMV-associated TCR beta chains appeared to be HLA-restricted, and the HLA associations seemed to be driven largely by CMV exposure. A later analysis associated about 17,000 TCR beta sequences with specific HLA alleles at a false discovery rate of 0.05. Because counts were too low, about 15 rarely observed V segments, including chromosome 9 orphons, were left out of the earlier analysis of 587 of the donors.

As to this clone: Its antigen has not been determined. No much larger clone exists at a distance of one base, and base qualities are not known.

The cohort was made up of 666 healthy bone marrow donors. Cohort members were all nominally healthy when sampled, although unrecorded immune exposures were likely present. The donor tested CMV seropositive and was one of the 289 seropositive cohort members. Every donor gave a peripheral blood sample, and the peripheral blood mononuclear cells from that sample were used for TCR beta sequencing. The Qiagen DNeasy Blood Extraction Kit was used to extract genomic DNA from the blood cell samples. Library generation was performed with the immunoSEQ multiplex PCR assay. The multiplex PCR relied on a mix of 60 forward primers for TCR Vbeta segments and 13 reverse primers for TCR Jbeta segments. Amplification of the CDR3 region of rearranged TCR beta genes was performed with a multiplex PCR assay on genomic DNA. The Illumina HiSeq System was used to sequence the amplified TCR beta libraries as 87-base-pair reads. The source study handled its data this way. A later analysis counted tens of millions of unique TCR beta chains across the 666 repertoires, and around 9.9 million of these chains were shared by at least two donors. A nearest-neighbor algorithm error-corrected the raw reads and collapsed the reads into unique sequences, merging closely related sequences to remove PCR and sequencing errors. To assign V, D and J gene segments, CDR3 sequences were aligned to IMGT reference sequences. Each retained sequence needed at least a six-nucleotide match to both a V gene segment and a J gene segment. A rearrangement was called productive if the CDR3 had no stop codons and remained in frame with V and J, and every other rearrangement was called non-productive. Following IMGT convention, CDR3 was defined as the stretch from the second conserved V-encoded cysteine up to the conserved J-encoded phenylalanine. The earlier analysis of 587 of the donors excluded sequences that lacked an unambiguous match to a single V gene segment. An earlier analysis of a few hundred of the donors called V segments functional above 56.7% productive rearrangements and segregating when the between-donor standard deviation exceeded 5%. A statistical classification framework was developed to diagnose cytomegalovirus status using the catalog of TCR beta chain sequences. In a later analysis, V and J genes were assigned by comparing TCR nucleotide sequences against IMGT/GENE-DB human TR gene sequences. The TCRdist pipeline was used in a later analysis to assign CDR3 sequences and most-parsimonious VDJ recombination scenarios. In a later analysis, each TCR beta chain was defined by its CDR3 amino acid sequence together with its V-gene family, and reads lacking a unique V-gene family were excluded. As a way to deal with suspected cross-contamination and a sequencing artifact, a later analysis dropped approximately 590 nucleotide sequences that were highly shared and had low generation probability. In a later analysis, a clonal expansion index was calculated for each public chain from normalized within-repertoire ranks of inferred template counts. Generation probabilities in a later analysis came from a VDJ recombination model fitted to out-of-frame rearrangements, and those results were checked against IGoR. In a later analysis, TCR-TCR, TCR-HLA and TCR-CMV co-occurrence was scored with hypergeometric tests, and a repertoire-size bias correction was applied to TCR pairs. False discovery rates were estimated in a later analysis by permuting HLA or CMV assignments 20 times. In a later analysis, co-occurring TCRs were grouped with DBSCAN, and TCRdist sequence similarity was added when clustering was performed within HLA-allele-positive subsets. For co-occurrence clustering, repertoires with fewer than 30,000 or more than 120,000 public chains were excluded, along with five or six repertoires with anomalous nucleotide sharing. TCRdb holds this immuneACCESS table with in-frame rearrangements only. Some clones are missing; in checked studies, unresolved V genes explain under half, and the rest has no known cause. V, J and clone size reflect that table, while D and trimming were determined from the DNA. The sample includes 120,000 to 150,000 clones, with over 65% observed a single time. Jointly, the top ten make up 3% of the sample.

The chain uses TRBV28 and TRBJ1-4; TRBD1 could be the D gene, as 6 bases match. The sample taken for sequencing was PBMCs. The TCR originated in a man aged 35 to 55 in good health and CMV-seropositive. The CDR3 is CASSASGGAHEKLFF. The sequence in DNA is TGTGCCAGCAGTGCCAGCGGGGGGGCGCATGAAAAACTGTTTTTT.